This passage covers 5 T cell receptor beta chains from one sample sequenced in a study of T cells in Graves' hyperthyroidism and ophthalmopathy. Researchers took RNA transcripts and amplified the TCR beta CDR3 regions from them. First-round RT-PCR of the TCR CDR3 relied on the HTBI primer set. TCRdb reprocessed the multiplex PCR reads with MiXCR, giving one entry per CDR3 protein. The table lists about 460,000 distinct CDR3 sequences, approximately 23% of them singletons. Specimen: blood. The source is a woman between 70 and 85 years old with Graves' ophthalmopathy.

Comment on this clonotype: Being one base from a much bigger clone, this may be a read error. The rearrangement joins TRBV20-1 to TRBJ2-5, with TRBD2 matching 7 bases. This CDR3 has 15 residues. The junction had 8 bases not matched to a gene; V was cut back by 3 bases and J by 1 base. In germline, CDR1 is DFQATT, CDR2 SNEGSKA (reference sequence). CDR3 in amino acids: CSARPPAGPQETQYF. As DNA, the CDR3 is TGCAGTGCTAGGCCCCCAGCGGGACCCCAAGAGACCCAGTACTTC.

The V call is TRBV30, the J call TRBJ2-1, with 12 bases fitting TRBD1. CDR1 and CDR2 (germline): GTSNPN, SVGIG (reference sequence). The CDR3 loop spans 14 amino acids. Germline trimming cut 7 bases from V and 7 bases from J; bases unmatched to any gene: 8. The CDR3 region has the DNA TGTGCCTCCCCGGGACAGGGGGCGGTGAATGAGCAGTTCTTC. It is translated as CASPGQGAVNEQFF.

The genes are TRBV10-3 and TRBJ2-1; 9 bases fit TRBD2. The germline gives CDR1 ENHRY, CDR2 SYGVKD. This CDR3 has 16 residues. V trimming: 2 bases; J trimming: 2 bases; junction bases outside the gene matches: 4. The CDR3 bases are TGTGCCATCAGTGAGCGTAGCGGGAGTACCTACAATGAGCAGTTCTTC. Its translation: CAISERSGSTYNEQFF.

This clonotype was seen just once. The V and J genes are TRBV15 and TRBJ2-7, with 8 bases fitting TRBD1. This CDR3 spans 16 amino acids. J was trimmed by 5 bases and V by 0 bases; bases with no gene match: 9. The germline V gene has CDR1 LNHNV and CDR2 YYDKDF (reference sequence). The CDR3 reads CATSRDFGQGADEQYF. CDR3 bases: TGTGCCACCAGCAGAGATTTTGGACAGGGTGCCGACGAGCAGTACTTC. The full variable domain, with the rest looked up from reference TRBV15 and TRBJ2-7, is DAMVIQNPRYQVTQFGKPVTLSCSQTLNHNVMYWYQQKSSQAPKLLFHYYDKDFNNEADTPDNFQSRRPNTSFCFLDIRSPGLGDTAMYLCATSRDFGQGADEQYFGPGTRLTVT.

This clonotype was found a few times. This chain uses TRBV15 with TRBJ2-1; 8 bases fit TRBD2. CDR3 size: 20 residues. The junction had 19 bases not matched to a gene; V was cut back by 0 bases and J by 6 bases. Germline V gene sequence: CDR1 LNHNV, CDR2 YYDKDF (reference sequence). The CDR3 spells CATSRDQRRGLVTYGNEQFF. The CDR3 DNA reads TGTGCCACCAGCAGAGATCAAAGGCGGGGACTAGTTACATACGGCAATGAGCAGTTCTTC.